The following is a T cell receptor beta chain sequence with its context. The target antigen is unknown. This record belongs to a study of Graves' ophthalmopathy and Graves' hyperthyroidism. Study-wide background: Ahead of any treatment, peripheral blood was obtained at the initial diagnosis. Broader study findings: Progression of ophthalmopathy was predicted by the model with 65% to 71% sensitivity and approximately 72% specificity.

The germline gives CDR1 MNHEY, CDR2 SVGEGT. The germline V and J ends were trimmed by 7 bases and 7 bases, with 20 bases remaining between them. This CDR3 is built from 15 residues. RNA transcripts were the source from which TCR beta CDR3 regions were amplified. The first-round RT-PCR employed HTBI primers together with the Qiagen OneStep RT-PCR kit. A multiplex PCR was then performed as the second round. Each CDR3 protein gets one entry after TCRdb re-called the multiplex PCR reads with MiXCR. The table shows 340,000 or so distinct CDR3 sequences, with 17% occurring only once. Diagnoses were established from clinical symptoms, serum thyroxine, TRAb, thyroid ultrasound and orbital computed tomography.

The sequence was collected from an adult man with Graves' ophthalmopathy. The material sequenced was peripheral blood. V and J are TRBV6-2 or TRBV6-3 and TRBJ2-4; the D gene is possibly TRBD1 (6 bases). CDR3 sequence reads: CASTNTVGRGNIQYF. As DNA, the CDR3 is TGTGCCAGCACCAACACTGTGGGTAGGGGGAACATTCAGTACTTC.